This T cell receptor beta chain was sequenced during a study of cytomegalovirus exposure and HLA in healthy donors. Study results and limitations: Reports credit the classifier with highly specific, highly sensitive diagnosis of cytomegalovirus status.

Trimming stripped 9 bases from V and 1 base from J, with 11 bases between. CDR3 size: 13 residues. The germline V gene encodes CDR1 SGHRS and CDR2 YFSETQ. Notes on this clone: Its target is unknown.

The donors belonged to the roughly 130-subject validation cohort, separate from the 666-subject first cohort. This table comes from immunoSEQ multiplex PCR, and its TCRdb copy is limited to in-frame clones, with some not included. The repertoire holds 120,000 or so clones, around nine tenths seen once, with approximately 1.5% in the top ten. The genes are TRBV5-1 and TRBJ1-3; D is perhaps TRBD1 (5 bases). Sequences were obtained from PBMCs. The clonotype was recovered from a man aged 30-40 years in good health and CMV-seronegative. This CDR3 reads CATATASGNTIYF. CDR3 DNA sequence: TGCGCCACGGCGACAGCTTCTGGAAACACCATATATTTT.